These T cell receptor beta chains were read from a single sample in a study of response to subunit inactivated influenza vaccine. Using its own MiXCR run on the RT-PCR reads, TCRdb lists one record per CDR3 protein. The table records around 520,000 distinct CDR3 sequences, 25% of them present only once. The sequences come from CD4+ T cells sorted from PBMCs, collected about 5 days after vaccination. Receptor source: a man between 50 and 59 years old who received an inactivated influenza vaccine. CDR3s include the opening cysteine and the closing phenylalanine or tryptophan. A D gene is named only where the DNA matches it firmly. For some rows the clone size is stated as once, few or many, or as a class when expanded; others skip it.

CDR3 DNA: TGTGCCAGCAGCCCCTCCGGGGAGGGCACTGAAGCTTTCTTT
CDR3 protein: CASSPSGEGTEAFF
D gene: .
clone size: .
V gene: TRBV7-3
J gene: TRBJ1-1

CDR3 DNA: TGCGCCAGCAGCCAAGTTGGCCGGGACAGGGGTGAAAAACTGTTTTTT
CDR3 protein: CASSQVGRDRGEKLFF
D gene: TRBD1
clone size: .
V gene: TRBV4-1
J gene: TRBJ1-4

CDR3 DNA: TGTGCCATACCGGACAGGGACGTCACCGGGGAGCTGTTTTTT
CDR3 protein: CAIPDRDVTGELFF
D gene: TRBD1
clone size: many
V gene: TRBV7-9
J gene: TRBJ2-2

CDR3 DNA: TGTGCCAGCAGCTCTTACCCTCAGGGAGACACTGAAGCTTTCTTT
CDR3 protein: CASSSYPQGDTEAFF
D gene: .
clone size: few
V gene: TRBV5-5
J gene: TRBJ1-1

CDR3 DNA: TGCAGCGTGGTTTATCCGGGACAGCAAGAGACCCAGTACTTC
CDR3 protein: CSVVYPGQQETQYF
D gene: TRBD1
clone size: few
V gene: TRBV29-1
J gene: TRBJ2-5

CDR3 DNA: TGTGCCAGCAGTTACGAGACAGGGGCTTACGAGCAGTACTTC
CDR3 protein: CASSYETGAYEQYF
D gene: TRBD1
clone size: .
V gene: TRBV6-5
J gene: TRBJ2-7

CDR3 DNA: TGCGCCAGCAGCTTGGGAGCCGCCTACAATGAGCAGTTCTTC
CDR3 protein: CASSLGAAYNEQFF
D gene: .
clone size: few
V gene: TRBV5-1
J gene: TRBJ2-1

CDR3 DNA: TGTGCCAGCAGCGTCGCAGGGGGCAGTCAGACAGATACGCAGTATTTT
CDR3 protein: CASSVAGGSQTDTQYF
D gene: TRBD1
clone size: .
V gene: TRBV9
J gene: TRBJ2-3

CDR3 DNA: TGCAGTGCTAGAGATTCCGGGACTAGCACAGATACGCAGTATTTT
CDR3 protein: CSARDSGTSTDTQYF
D gene: .
clone size: .
V gene: TRBV20-1
J gene: TRBJ2-3

CDR3 DNA: TGCAGCGTAGGGAGGGACAATGAGCAGTTCTTC
CDR3 protein: CSVGRDNEQFF
D gene: TRBD2
clone size: many
V gene: TRBV29-1
J gene: TRBJ2-1